The subject of this entry is one T cell receptor beta chain. Antigen: not known. The sample is drawn from a study of T cell responses to AZD1222 COVID-19 vaccine. Study-wide results and limits: The study reported that nearly half of spike-specific TCRs target unmutated variant regions.

J was trimmed by 5 bases and V by 5 bases; bases with no gene match: 5. This CDR3 comprises 14 residues. Germline CDR1 is MNHEY and CDR2 is SVGAGI. Produced via immunoSEQ multiplex PCR; TCRdb's table is partial and in-frame only. The sample consists of fewer than 150,000 clones, around nine tenths of them appearing once. The clonotype was recovered from an adult who received the AZD1222 COVID-19 vaccine. The specimen comprised peripheral blood, sampled 28 days after the second AZD1222 dose. The chain carries TRBV6-5 and TRBJ1-5; TRBD1 matches 8 bases. CDR3 amino acids: CASSPGTGYQPQHF. DNA for the CDR3: TGTGCCAGCAGTCCCGGGACAGGCTATCAGCCCCAGCATTTT.